This T cell receptor (beta chain) was captured by sequencing in a study of CD8+ T cells in alopecia areata (dated by TCRdb to the late 2010s). General notes on the study: Treated patients were enrolled in an open-label pilot trial of oral tofacitinib at 5 to 10 mg twice daily for moderate-to-severe alopecia areata. Tofacitinib was given for 6 to 18 months, followed by 6 months of follow-up off drug to assess delayed response and recurrence. In treated patients, disease severity was measured using the SALT score, which gives the percentage of scalp surface area affected. The study used high-throughput TCRbeta sequencing to examine T cell clonal expansion in alopecia areata, in both the C3H/HeJ mouse model and human patients. In humans, TCRbeta sequencing was performed on scalp tissue and on sorted CD4+ and CD8+ peripheral blood T cells from healthy controls and from patients with patchy or totalis/universalis alopecia areata. Tofacitinib-treated patients had biopsies at baseline and at 4 and 24 weeks of treatment, with a later scalp biopsy in several patients. Clonality in the scalp was compared among normal scalp (n=4), patchy alopecia areata scalp (n=8), and alopecia totalis/universalis scalp (n=8). RNA was extracted with the PAXgene miRNA kit for fixed scalp, the miRNeasy kit for PBMCs, and the RNeasy kit for mouse skin. TCRbeta CDR3 regions were amplified by immunoSEQ multiplex PCR using 35 Vbeta forward and 13 Jbeta reverse primers. Overall study results and their limits: Shared TCR sequences between patients were less evident than in mice, which may be partly attributable to HLA diversity in the patient population. During tofacitinib treatment, many expanded lesional clones stuck around in both scalp and blood, and this persistence may partly explain why relapse happens after treatment is stopped. Unlike mouse skin, where gammadelta T cells dominate, normal human skin contains resident alphabeta T cells that get sequenced too, which complicates analysis of the scalp TCR repertoire. Because the treated cohort was small and included a single nonresponder, larger studies are needed to assess links between baseline CD8+ expansion and response. Tofacitinib significantly decreased scalp clonality and the number of expanded CD8+ clones among the top 100 scalp clones. Compared with normal scalp, lesional scalp, particularly in alopecia totalis/universalis, had higher clonality and more expanded CD8+ clones, which suggests antigenic drive.

The library was generated by the immunoSEQ multiplex PCR assay. RNA was extracted from all samples and reverse transcribed into cDNA, which served as template for TCR sequencing. SuperScript III was used to make first-strand cDNA, primed with a 2:1 mix of oligo-dT and random hexamers. A synthetic immune receptor repertoire was used to gauge amplification bias, and whatever bias remained was removed computationally. The study's own analysis went as follows. After raw reads were preprocessed to remove errors, the CDR3 was defined following IMGT conventions as running from the conserved cysteine to phenylalanine. To get clonality, Shannon entropy was normalized by log2 of the number of productive unique TCRs and the result was subtracted from 1. CD4 or CD8 identity of scalp clones was inferred by cross-referencing scalp TCRbeta sequences with sorted blood CD4 and CD8 repertoires. Here the immuneACCESS table is served through TCRdb, limited to in-frame sequences with V and J called. Missing clones are a known gap in these copies; in checked studies unresolved V genes cover under half, and the rest lacks a known reason. That table is the source of V, J and clone size, and D and trimming were worked out from the DNA. For this sample there are fewer than 150,000 clones; 56% appear just once. The top ten clonotypes cover approximately 3.1% of the sample.

The time point label of this sample denotes: around 24 weeks on oral tofacitinib. The sample's treatment or condition, from its label and the paper: oral pan-JAK inhibitor, 5-10 mg twice daily. Peripheral blood and lesional scalp punch biopsies were obtained from patients with alopecia areata. PBMCs were isolated by density centrifugation and stained for CD3, CD4 and CD8, after which CD4+ and CD8+ T cells were sorted on a FACSAria. Comments on this clone: Its antigen is unknown. Base qualities are not provided; no much larger clone lies one nucleotide away.

This clonotype originated in a human donor with alopecia areata. The sequencing here drew on CD4+ T cells sorted from blood, taken at week 24, from a patient treated with tofacitinib.

The DNA sequence is as follows: TGCGCCAGCAGCCTTAGCCCGAGCTTGCAAGAGACCCAGTACTTC. Translation gives CASSLSPSLQETQYF. The receptor chain draws on TRBV5-1 and TRBJ2-5; the D gene assignment is ambiguous. The CDR3 has 15 amino acids, counting the end cysteine and phenylalanine. Of the read, only the CDR3 DNA is kept; its 45 bases are in frame from base 1. The germline V gene encodes CDR1 SGHRS and CDR2 YFSETQ. V gives up 4 bases and J gives up 2 bases, and the segment between their germline ends measures 15 bases.